This TCR beta chain was documented in a study of blood T cells in healthy people across ages (dated by TCRdb to the mid-2010s). A note on the overall study: In model experiments, roughly one uniquely barcoded TCR beta cDNA molecule per two T cells was captured by template switching. Using deep sequencing normalized with unique cDNA molecular identifiers, the study measured how TCR beta repertoire diversity changes with age. The donors were split into four age groups: young (average approximately 16 years), middle-aged (nearly 40), aged (more than 60) and long-lived (roughly 88). To avoid experimental bias, donors of different ages were randomly spread across the sequencing lanes. Two additional independent replicas of 1 million unique cDNA reads from the same blood draw were analyzed for two donors (one aged 18 to 30 and one aged 80 or older).

General findings and caveats noted by the study authors: Observed TCR beta diversity per million T cells fell roughly linearly with age, and a significant reduction was already apparent by age roughly 40. Estimates of total diversity based on one million sequenced T cells were considered lower bounds and underestimates. Observed TCR beta diversity correlated strongly with the percentage of naive T cells measured by flow cytometry. Because the CMV infection status of the donors was unknown, age-related changes in expanded clonotypes may potentially have been confounded. Conclusive comparison of naive and antigen-experienced compartments was prevented by the profiling of bulk unsorted PBMCs. Compared with the aged group, the long-lived group had more naive CD4+ T cells, fewer expanded clones and increased TCR diversity, suggesting age selection.

Spanning cysteine to phenylalanine, the CDR3 consists of 15 amino acids. Left in the record is the CDR3 DNA by itself, 45 bases read in frame from the first base. Systemically healthy Caucasian individuals from Russia, roughly 40 in total and aged 6 to 90 years, were included as donors. Each donor gave 8 to 10 milliliters of peripheral blood, drawn into EDTA-treated Vacutainer tubes. Ficoll-Paque density-gradient centrifugation was used to isolate PBMCs, with at least 6.5 million per sample. Total RNA was extracted from PBMCs with Trizol reagent, with at least 6 micrograms obtained per sample. Naive CD45RAhigh/CD27high T cell percentages were measured by flow cytometry on a PBMC aliquot from every donor. Notes on this clonotype: Its target antigen remains unknown. Per-base qualities were not stored, and no clone one base away is much larger.

Library preparation was by 5' RACE. The listed sequencing device is Illumina HiSeq 2500. A second PCR of about 6 to 11 cycles was performed with a sample-barcoded 5' primer and a J-beta primer mix. A unique molecular identifier was introduced onto each TCR beta cDNA molecule by a template-switch 5' adaptor carrying 12 random nucleotides. Each sample yielded at least 3 million CDR3-containing paired-end reads. The Mint cDNA synthesis kit, primed by a TRBC-specific oligonucleotide, was used to synthesize first-strand cDNA from all RNA. All cDNA was treated with uracil-DNA glycosylase and then went through a first 18-cycle PCR with the universal primers M1SS and BC2_uni_R. Under the source paper's analysis protocol: Each sample was normalized by randomly selecting 1 million high-quality reads, each carrying a distinct molecular identifier. Instead of being binned into consensus sequences, reads with shared molecular identifiers were discarded. MiTCR, run with a Q25 quality threshold and the strictest error-elimination algorithm, handled CDR3 identification, clonotype clustering and error correction. Lower-bound total TCR beta diversity was estimated with a nonparametric unseen species model using Euler transformation. The raw public data were reprocessed by TCRdb itself: fastp quality trimming at Q25, MiXCR clonotype calling, in-frame beta chains only. Here each entry gathers all rows of one CDR3 protein and keeps the most common genes and DNA. The V and J calls follow TCRdb's processing rather than the paper's. The table for this sample lists fewer than 900,000 distinct CDR3 sequences; 35% to 45% of them were counted only once. The ten largest clones capture roughly 20% of the sample.

The material sequenced was blood. The TCR was taken from a woman in her sixties or seventies in good health. The rearrangement combines TRBV21-1 with TRBJ2-4; the table calls TRBD1, which could not be checked here. TRBV21-1 is a documented pseudogene. CDR3 sequence: CASSTPGTKKNIQYF. The bases are TGTGCCAGCAGCACTCCCGGGACAAAGAAAAACATTCAGTACTTC.